This record concerns one T cell receptor beta chain sequence. Its cognate antigen has yet to be identified. The input lacks base qualities; no much larger clone sits a single base away. The CDR3 regions of human TCRbeta chains were analyzed by immunosequencing. The source study handled its data this way. TCRs in the repertoires were compared against a reference library of SARS-CoV-2-specific TCRs that had been generated with the MIRA antigen-specificity platform. Breadth was defined as the fraction of unique TCRs that were SARS-CoV-2-associated, and depth was defined as the fraction of total T cells that were SARS-CoV-2-associated. Using the MIRA data, each spike-specific TCR was assigned both to the spike region to which the TCR was reactive and to a CD4 or CD8 class. Log10-transformed breadth and depth values were compared by one-way ANOVA with Sidak's multiple comparisons tests. This immuneACCESS table, as held by TCRdb, lists in-frame sequences with V and J called but not all clones. Of the missing ones, under half trace to an unresolved V gene in checked studies; the others have no known cause. V and J calls and clone size come straight from that table; D and trimming were deduced from the DNA. The table for this sample lists roughly 200,000 clones; roughly 90% of them were counted only once. Of the sample, less than 2% is held by the ten largest clones.

Including cysteine and phenylalanine, the CDR3 has 13 amino acids. CDR3 DNA only is kept here, 39 bases in frame from base 1. For CDR1 and CDR2, the germline V gene lists SNHLY and FYNNEI. The germline V and J ends show losses of 8 bases and 4 bases respectively, and no gene match explains 4 bases of the junction. The data originate from a study of T cell responses to AZD1222 COVID-19 vaccine (dated by TCRdb to about 2021). Broadly, across the study: TCR sequencing was performed for more than 230 trial participants, of whom about 200 were given two doses of AZD1222 and some 26 were given two doses of MenACWY control vaccine. Trial participants were enrolled by age into subgroups of 18-55, 56-69 and 70-plus years, and roughly 160, 29 and 62 TCR-sequenced participants, respectively, were included in these subgroups.

General findings and caveats noted by the study authors: A significant rise in spike-specific TCR breadth and depth was observed after two AZD1222 doses relative to day 0 and relative to MenACWY recipients. In the small 56-69-year group, the increase in depth fell short of significance, most likely because of low power. No day 14 peak-response samples were available, so repertoires were characterized only after the peak T cell response. Only 5 to 7 AZD1222 recipients were SARS-CoV-2 seropositive at baseline, limiting conclusions about previously exposed vaccinees. The whole spike protein was spanned by vaccine-associated CD4 TCRs, and dominant responses were seen in regions 160-218 and 743-854. Reportedly, close to half of the unique spike-specific TCRs recognized epitopes lying outside the regions that are mutated in the B.1.351 and B.1.1.7 variants. Participants were mostly white British and included more females than males, and it was suggested by the authors that clonal diversity may have been underestimated.

The time point label for this specimen denotes: about 28 days (+/-7) after the second vaccine dose. Because spike-specific TCR depth and breadth did not differ between the two schedules, AZD1222 recipients who got a second dose at roughly 4 weeks were pooled with those who got a second dose at roughly 12 weeks. Vaccinee samples came from UK trials COV001 and COV002, including a single-blind randomized controlled phase 2/3 trial of AZD1222 (ChAdOx1 nCoV-19) in healthy adults. For TCRbeta chain sequencing, PBMC samples from trial participants were taken at day 0 and at day 28 after the second dose. This chain joins TRBV2 to TRBJ1-5, with 8 bases aligning to TRBD1. Sequences were derived from peripheral blood, sampled 28 days after the second AZD1222 dose. The receptor was isolated from an adult who received the AZD1222 COVID-19 vaccine. The bases read TGTGCCAGCGGACAGGGTGGGAATCAGCCCCAGCATTTT. The encoded protein is CASGQGGNQPQHF.